The 17 T cell receptor beta chains presented below share a single source sample, sequenced in a study of blood T cell repertoires in COVID-19. Here immunoSEQ multiplex PCR was the method, and the copy in TCRdb shows in-frame clones only, minus some. This sample has hundreds of thousands of clones, with 90% found just once. Specimen: PBMCs or T cells enriched from blood (not recorded which). The receptors shown here come from a woman younger than 35 with acute COVID-19.

The count of this clone is one. The rearrangement links TRBV28 to TRBJ1-6, with TRBD1 matching 9 bases. Trimming cost V 9 bases and J 10 bases; bases outside gene matches: 10. Per germline, CDR1 MDHEN and CDR2 SYDVKM. The CDR3 runs 14 residues. The CDR3 loop reads CASWPGQGGSPLHF. The CDR3 region has the DNA TGTGCCAGTTGGCCGGGACAGGGCGGATCACCCCTCCACTTT. Together with reference TRBV28 and TRBJ1-6, the CDR3 gives the full variable domain: DVKVTQSSRYLVKRTGEKVFLECVQDMDHENMFWYRQDPGLGLRLIYFSYDVKMKEKGDIPEGYSVSREKKERFSLILESASTNQTSMYLCASWPGQGGSPLHFGNGTRLTVT.

The rearrangement uses TRBV5-1 and TRBJ2-2; no clear D gene. From germline, CDR1 is SGHRS and CDR2 YFSETQ. V was trimmed by 4 bases and J by 3 bases, leaving 13 bases between them. There are 15 residues in the CDR3. The CDR3 here is CASSLPVEDTGELFF. In nucleotides, the CDR3 is TGCGCCAGCAGCCTCCCGGTAGAGGACACCGGGGAGCTGTTTTTT.

This clone was counted a single time. The chain carries TRBV19 and TRBJ1-5; unclear D gene. This CDR3 region has 15 residues. V was shortened by 5 bases and J by 0 bases, with 11 bases between the two germline ends. The germline V gene has CDR1 LNHDA and CDR2 SQIVND (reference sequence). The CDR3 reads CASSWQEDSNQPQHF. Written as DNA, the CDR3 is TGTGCCAGTAGTTGGCAAGAGGATAGCAATCAGCCCCAGCATTTT.

This chain joins TRBV5-1 and TRBJ2-7, with 11 bases that match TRBD1. The CDR3 runs to 14 residues. CDR1 is SGHRS, CDR2 YFSETQ, per germline. The J segment lost 3 bases and the V segment lost 5 bases, leaving 4 bases of the junction unmatched. The chain's CDR3 is CASRGTGGYYEQYF. As DNA, the CDR3 is TGCGCCAGCAGGGGGACAGGGGGGTACTACGAGCAGTACTTC.

V is TRBV18 and J is TRBJ2-5; possible D gene TRBD2, 6 bases. CDR3 length equals 15 residues. V lost 2 bases and J lost 4, with 14 bases in between. Germline V gene data show CDR1 as KGHSH and CDR2 as LQKENI. The CDR3 DNA is TGTGCCAGCTCACCAAGCGTGGAGGGACGAGAGACCCAGTACTTC. Translation gives CASSPSVEGRETQYF. The whole variable domain, remainder taken from reference TRBV18 and TRBJ2-5, is NAGVMQNPRHLVRRRGQEARLRCSPMKGHSHVYWYRQLPEEGLKFMVYLQKENIIDESGMPKERFSAEFPKEGPSILRIQQVVRGDSAAYFCASSPSVEGRETQYFGPGTRLLVL.

This clone occurred a few times. The V gene is TRBV21-1, the J gene TRBJ2-5; the table's D call of TRBD1 was not tested on the DNA. TRBV21-1 is assigned pseudogene status. The length of the CDR3 is 14 residues. CDR3 sequence: CASRGDRTQETQYF. In nucleotides, the CDR3 is TGTGCCAGCAGGGGGGACAGAACCCAAGAGACCCAGTACTTC.

The rearrangement joins TRBV5-1 to TRBJ1-2; 7 bases are shared with TRBD1. Germline trimming cut 0 bases from V and 5 bases from J; bases unmatched to any gene: 4. Germline loops: CDR1 SGHRS, CDR2 YFSETQ. The CDR3 extends over 14 amino acids. The CDR3: CASSLDRGGYGYTF. CDR3 in DNA: TGCGCCAGCAGCTTGGACAGGGGAGGATATGGCTACACCTTC.

The chain uses TRBV11-2 and TRBJ1-2; maybe TRBD1 (6 bases). CDR1 is SGHAT, CDR2 FQNNGV, per germline. The V end was cut by 1 base, the J end by 6 bases, with 15 bases between. There are 15 residues in the CDR3. Here the CDR3 reads CASSLGTEALDGYTF. The CDR3 nucleotides are TGTGCCAGCAGCTTAGGGACAGAGGCTCTAGATGGCTACACCTTC.

The V call is TRBV28, the J call TRBJ2-7; D might be TRBD1 (6 bases). Trimming took off 6 bases at V and 4 bases at J, with 16 bases between the two ends. The CDR3 length is 14 residues. Germline CDR1 reads MDHEN; CDR2 reads SYDVKM. The CDR3 DNA reads as TGTGCCAGCAGCACCCGGGGACAAAATTACGAGCAGTACTTC. This sequence encodes CASSTRGQNYEQYF.

As to this clone: Other DNA sequences from this sample encode an identical CDR3 as well. The J gene is TRBJ1-2, the V gene TRBV6-5, with a possible D match to TRBD1 (6 bases). Germline CDR1 and CDR2: MNHEY and SVGAGI. V shed 0 bases and J shed 5 bases, with 10 bases lying between them. This CDR3 has 14 residues. CDR3 protein: CASSYSTRGYGYTF. The CDR3 DNA follows: TGTGCCAGCAGTTACTCGACCAGGGGTTATGGCTACACCTTC.

This chain joins TRBV19 and TRBJ2-1; D is possibly TRBD2 (5 bases). The germline V gene has CDR1 LNHDA and CDR2 SQIVND (reference sequence). V lost 5 bases, J lost 8 bases, and 25 bases lay in between. The CDR3 totals 17 residues. CDR3 coding DNA: TGTGCCAGTAGTCCCATCCCGCGAGGCGGACTTAGGGATGAGCAGTTCTTC. It specifies CASSPIPRGGLRDEQFF.

The chain has TRBV28 and TRBJ1-6; tentatively, D is TRBD1 (6 bases). There are 15 residues in the CDR3. Trimming removed 6 bases at V and 6 bases at J, with 15 bases between. Germline V gives CDR1 MDHEN, CDR2 SYDVKM. The chain's CDR3 is CASSDFTGSNSPLHF. The CDR3 DNA is TGTGCCAGCAGCGACTTCACAGGGAGTAATTCACCCCTCCACTTT.

The genes are TRBV12-5 and TRBJ2-2, with a weak D call TRBD1 (5 bases). The germline gives CDR1 LGHNT, CDR2 FRNRAP. V gave up 9 bases and J gave up 1 base, with 12 bases separating them. The CDR3 spans 14 residues. The CDR3 DNA sequence: TGTGCTAGGTATGTGGGGCTGAACACCGGGGAGCTGTTTTTT. It is translated as CARYVGLNTGELFF.

The chain uses TRBV7-6 and TRBJ1-1; D is possibly TRBD1 (5 bases). Germline V lookup: CDR1 SGHVS, CDR2 FNYEAQ. Trimming cost V 8 bases and J 4 bases, with 14 bases left between them. There are 13 residues in the CDR3. The CDR3 DNA is TGTGCCAGCTTCGGGACCGGGGGCACTGAAGCTTTCTTT. This codes for CASFGTGGTEAFF.

V and J are TRBV5-1 and TRBJ1-1; 7 bases are a match to TRBD1. Germline assignment: CDR1 SGHRS and CDR2 YFSETQ. The CDR3 contains 16 residues. The V and J ends lost 3 bases and 7 bases, in that order; junction bases with no gene match: 15. CDR3 sequence reads: CASSWQGVQQPHEAFF. In DNA, the CDR3 is TGCGCCAGCAGCTGGCAGGGGGTCCAGCAGCCACATGAAGCTTTCTTT.

The chain recombines TRBV11-2 with TRBJ2-7; TRBD1 matches at 8 bases. Trimming cost V 8 bases and J 3 bases; bases outside gene matches: 15. CDR1 SGHAT and CDR2 FQNNGV come from the germline V gene. This CDR3 has 16 amino acids. The CDR3: CASLSNRDRINYEQYF. The CDR3 nucleotides are TGTGCCAGCCTCTCGAACCGGGACAGGATAAACTACGAGCAGTACTTC. Based on the CDR3 plus reference TRBV11-2 and TRBJ2-7, the full variable domain is EAGVAQSPRYKIIEKRQSVAFWCNPISGHATLYWYQQILGQGPKLLIQFQNNGVVDDSQLPKDRFSAERLKGVDSTLKIQPAKLEDSAVYLCASLSNRDRINYEQYFGPGTRLTVT.

The V and J genes are TRBV27 and TRBJ2-7; 10 bases line up with TRBD1. This CDR3 is built from 14 residues. With 6 bases clipped from V and 7 bases from J, the junction kept 9 bases outside the gene matches. Germline CDR1 is MNHEY and CDR2 is SMNVEV (reference sequence). The CDR3 DNA reads TGTGCCAGCAGACGACAGGGGGCTACGGGGGAGCAGTACTTC. Translating gives CASRRQGATGEQYF.